Described below is a single T cell receptor beta chain sequence and its context. The sample is drawn from a study of blood T cell repertoires in COVID-19. Study summary: Acute and convalescent COVID-19 samples came from the United States, Italy and Spain.

Data came from immunoSEQ multiplex PCR; TCRdb stores just in-frame clones and leaves some out. Of about 250,000 clones listed, 81% were seen once; the top ten hold about 8%. Germline assignment: CDR1 SGHRS and CDR2 YFSETQ. The CDR3 length is 15 residues. V shed 5 bases, J shed 6 bases, and the junction held 8 bases outside the gene matches. This sequence joins TRBV5-1 and TRBJ2-1, with TRBD2 matching 10 bases. The receptor was derived from a woman aged 80 or older with acute or convalescent COVID-19. Sequenced sample: peripheral blood. The CDR3 DNA sequence: TGCGCCAGCAGTCGTGGACTAGCGGAACTCAATGAGCAGTTCTTC. Translating it yields CASSRGLAELNEQFF.